The rows below give T cell receptor beta chains drawn from one sample of a study of T cell responses to AZD1222 COVID-19 vaccine. Sequenced by immunoSEQ multiplex PCR; TCRdb stores in-frame clones only, minus some. The sample has about 72,000 clones, around 86% seen once. Sequences were derived from peripheral blood, sampled on day 0 of AZD1222 vaccination. The receptors stem from an adult in good health. The CDR3 runs from the conserved cysteine through the conserved F or W. The order of the fields is CDR3 protein, CDR3 DNA, clone size, D gene, V gene, J gene. The D gene is left open where the match is weak. A row's size may be missing; if present it is once, few, many or a size class.

CDR3aa: CASSPTGASGNTIYF; CDR3nt: TGTGCCAGCAGTCCTACAGGGGCCTCTGGAAACACCATATATTTT; abundance: few; d_gene: TRBD1; v_gene: TRBV27; j_gene: TRBJ1-3
CDR3aa: CASTRRQGVGYGYTF; CDR3nt: TGTGCCAGTACTCGCCGACAGGGTGTGGGCTATGGCTACACCTTC; abundance: NA; d_gene: TRBD1; v_gene: TRBV19; j_gene: TRBJ1-2
CDR3aa: CATSQQGEDEKLFF; CDR3nt: TGTGCCACCAGTCAGCAGGGGGAGGATGAAAAACTGTTTTTT; abundance: NA; d_gene: TRBD1; v_gene: TRBV24-1; j_gene: TRBJ1-4
CDR3aa: CAWGYSSNQPQHF; CDR3nt: TGTGCCTGGGGGTACAGCTCTAATCAGCCCCAGCATTTT; abundance: NA; d_gene: NA; v_gene: TRBV30; j_gene: TRBJ1-5
CDR3aa: CASSLESYQETQYF; CDR3nt: TGTGCCAGCAGCTTGGAATCGTACCAAGAGACCCAGTACTTC; abundance: NA; d_gene: NA; v_gene: TRBV5-6; j_gene: TRBJ2-5
CDR3aa: CASSDGTGPYNEQFF; CDR3nt: TGTGCCAGTAGTGACGGGACAGGACCTTACAATGAGCAGTTCTTC; abundance: NA; d_gene: TRBD1; v_gene: TRBV19; j_gene: TRBJ2-1
CDR3aa: CASSRQVGAFF; CDR3nt: TGTGCCAGCAGCCGACAGGTGGGGGCTTTCTTT; abundance: NA; d_gene: NA; v_gene: TRBV6-5; j_gene: TRBJ1-1
CDR3aa: CASSSISDYEQYF; CDR3nt: TGTGCCAGCAGCTCTATCTCCGACTACGAGCAGTACTTC; abundance: NA; d_gene: NA; v_gene: TRBV5-5; j_gene: TRBJ2-7
CDR3aa: CASRRGLAATDTQYF; CDR3nt: TGTGCCAGCAGAAGGGGACTAGCGGCCACAGATACGCAGTATTTT; abundance: NA; d_gene: TRBD2; v_gene: TRBV7-3; j_gene: TRBJ2-3
CDR3aa: CASSGDRGSNQPQHF; CDR3nt: TGTGCCAGCAGTGGGGACCGGGGGAGCAATCAGCCCCAGCATTTT; abundance: few; d_gene: NA; v_gene: TRBV2; j_gene: TRBJ1-5
CDR3aa: CASLRDIKETQYF; CDR3nt: TGTGCCAGTCTCCGGGACATTAAAGAGACCCAGTACTTC; abundance: NA; d_gene: NA; v_gene: TRBV2; j_gene: TRBJ2-5
CDR3aa: CASSEILSGGQFF; CDR3nt: TGCGCCAGCAGTGAAATTCTATCTGGAGGGCAGTTCTTC; abundance: NA; d_gene: NA; v_gene: TRBV10-1; j_gene: TRBJ2-1
CDR3aa: CATSRSGANVLTF; CDR3nt: TGTGCCACCAGTCGCTCTGGGGCCAACGTCCTGACTTTC; abundance: NA; d_gene: NA; v_gene: TRBV15; j_gene: TRBJ2-6
CDR3aa: CASGLGGRSYEQYF; CDR3nt: TGTGCTAGTGGTTTGGGGGGTCGGTCCTACGAGCAGTACTTC; abundance: NA; d_gene: NA; v_gene: TRBV12-5; j_gene: TRBJ2-7
CDR3aa: CASSDKGSRTEAFF; CDR3nt: TGTGCCAGCAGTGATAAAGGGAGTCGCACTGAAGCTTTCTTT; abundance: NA; d_gene: NA; v_gene: TRBV2; j_gene: TRBJ1-1
CDR3aa: CASSPRTSVQYF; CDR3nt: TGTGCCAGCAGTCCGCGGACATCGGTTCAGTACTTC; abundance: NA; d_gene: NA; v_gene: TRBV28; j_gene: TRBJ2-4
CDR3aa: CASSSRTVNSGNTIYF; CDR3nt: TGTGCCAGCAGTTCGCGGACAGTCAACTCTGGAAACACCATATATTTT; abundance: NA; d_gene: NA; v_gene: TRBV27; j_gene: TRBJ1-3
CDR3aa: CASSQGSGNTEAFF; CDR3nt: TGTGCCAGCAGCCAGGGATCGGGGAACACTGAAGCTTTCTTT; abundance: NA; d_gene: NA; v_gene: TRBV3-1/TRBV3-2; j_gene: TRBJ1-1
CDR3aa: CASRNSGGRLFF; CDR3nt: TGTGCCAGCAGAAATAGCGGGGGTCGGCTGTTTTTT; abundance: NA; d_gene: TRBD2; v_gene: TRBV7-3; j_gene: TRBJ2-2
CDR3aa: CASSLAPGYEKLFF; CDR3nt: TGTGCCAGCAGCTTAGCTCCCGGATATGAAAAACTGTTTTTT; abundance: NA; d_gene: NA; v_gene: TRBV11-1; j_gene: TRBJ1-4
CDR3aa: CASSREGVGLGNTGELFF; CDR3nt: TGTGCCAGCAGCCGCGAGGGTGTTGGACTAGGTAACACCGGGGAGCTGTTTTTT; abundance: NA; d_gene: TRBD2; v_gene: TRBV3-1/TRBV3-2; j_gene: TRBJ2-2
CDR3aa: CASSQIGPHQETQYF; CDR3nt: TGCGCCAGCAGCCAAATCGGGCCTCATCAAGAGACCCAGTACTTC; abundance: NA; d_gene: NA; v_gene: TRBV4-1; j_gene: TRBJ2-5
CDR3aa: CASSLRNTGELFF; CDR3nt: TGTGCCAGCAGCCTAAGAAACACCGGGGAGCTGTTTTTT; abundance: NA; d_gene: NA; v_gene: TRBV7-3; j_gene: TRBJ2-2
CDR3aa: CASSLAGVSTDTQYF; CDR3nt: TGCGCCAGCAGCTTGGCGGGGGTAAGCACAGATACGCAGTATTTT; abundance: NA; d_gene: NA; v_gene: TRBV5-1; j_gene: TRBJ2-3
CDR3aa: CASSSRLPPSISPLHF; CDR3nt: TGTGCCAGCAGCTCCCGCCTCCCCCCGTCAATTTCACCCCTCCACTTT; abundance: NA; d_gene: NA; v_gene: TRBV27; j_gene: TRBJ1-6
CDR3aa: CASSAQPDTEAFF; CDR3nt: TGTGCCAGCAGCGCACAACCTGACACTGAAGCTTTCTTT; abundance: NA; d_gene: NA; v_gene: TRBV4-2; j_gene: TRBJ1-1
CDR3aa: CASTTGQRNSPLHF; CDR3nt: TGTGCCAGCACTACTGGACAGCGGAATTCACCCCTCCACTTT; abundance: NA; d_gene: NA; v_gene: TRBV27; j_gene: TRBJ1-6
CDR3aa: CATRTGKIYEQYF; CDR3nt: TGCGCCACCCGGACAGGGAAGATCTACGAGCAGTACTTC; abundance: once; d_gene: TRBD1; v_gene: TRBV10-1; j_gene: TRBJ2-7
CDR3aa: CASFQGAYTGELFF; CDR3nt: TGTGCCAGCTTCCAGGGGGCTTATACCGGGGAGCTGTTTTTT; abundance: many; d_gene: TRBD1; v_gene: TRBV2; j_gene: TRBJ2-2
CDR3aa: CASSQSPRGGYTF; CDR3nt: TGTGCCAGCAGCCAATCGCCCAGAGGTGGCTACACCTTC; abundance: NA; d_gene: NA; v_gene: TRBV16; j_gene: TRBJ1-2
CDR3aa: CASSLFAGKAYTEAFF; CDR3nt: TGTGCCAGCAGCTTATTTGCAGGGAAGGCGTACACTGAAGCTTTCTTT; abundance: few; d_gene: NA; v_gene: TRBV7-8; j_gene: TRBJ1-1
CDR3aa: CASRTNRGWEAFF; CDR3nt: TGTGCCAGCAGGACAAACAGGGGGTGGGAAGCTTTCTTT; abundance: NA; d_gene: TRBD1; v_gene: TRBV6-5; j_gene: TRBJ1-1
CDR3aa: CAWRPLDYAGANVLTF; CDR3nt: TGTGCCTGGAGACCATTGGATTACGCTGGGGCCAACGTCCTGACTTTC; abundance: NA; d_gene: NA; v_gene: TRBV30; j_gene: TRBJ2-6
CDR3aa: CSEKVGNTIYF; CDR3nt: TGCAGCGAGAAGGTTGGAAACACCATATATTTT; abundance: NA; d_gene: NA; v_gene: TRBV29-1; j_gene: TRBJ1-3
CDR3aa: CASRQESNQPQHF; CDR3nt: TGTGCCAGCCGCCAGGAGAGCAATCAGCCCCAGCATTTT; abundance: once; d_gene: NA; v_gene: TRBV18; j_gene: TRBJ1-5
CDR3aa: CASSWSAGQNTEAFF; CDR3nt: TGTGCCAGCAGCTGGTCGGCAGGGCAGAACACTGAAGCTTTCTTT; abundance: NA; d_gene: NA; v_gene: TRBV5-5; j_gene: TRBJ1-1
CDR3aa: CASSQAGAQDEKLFF; CDR3nt: TGTGCCAGCAGCCAAGCGGGGGCGCAAGATGAAAAACTGTTTTTT; abundance: NA; d_gene: NA; v_gene: TRBV4-2; j_gene: TRBJ1-4
CDR3aa: CASSEEWGNQPQHF; CDR3nt: TGTGCCAGCAGTGAAGAATGGGGTAATCAGCCCCAGCATTTT; abundance: NA; d_gene: NA; v_gene: TRBV6-1; j_gene: TRBJ1-5
CDR3aa: CASRPFGETEAFF; CDR3nt: TGTGCCAGCAGACCCTTTGGAGAGACTGAAGCTTTCTTT; abundance: NA; d_gene: NA; v_gene: TRBV6-5; j_gene: TRBJ1-1
CDR3aa: CASRDSSNQPQHF; CDR3nt: TGTGCCAGCAGGGACAGTAGCAATCAGCCCCAGCATTTT; abundance: NA; d_gene: NA; v_gene: TRBV2; j_gene: TRBJ1-5
CDR3aa: CASSQFSLNTEAFF; CDR3nt: TGCGCCAGCAGCCAATTTAGCCTGAACACTGAAGCTTTCTTT; abundance: NA; d_gene: NA; v_gene: TRBV4-1; j_gene: TRBJ1-1
CDR3aa: CASSEQGNSPLHF; CDR3nt: TGTGCCAGCAGTGAACAGGGGAATTCACCCCTCCACTTT; abundance: NA; d_gene: TRBD1; v_gene: TRBV7-3; j_gene: TRBJ1-6
CDR3aa: CASSYGRTMNTEAFF; CDR3nt: TGTGCCAGCAGTTACGGCAGAACTATGAACACTGAAGCTTTCTTT; abundance: NA; d_gene: NA; v_gene: TRBV6-6; j_gene: TRBJ1-1
CDR3aa: CASSLQGISPLHF; CDR3nt: TGTGCCAGCAGCTTGCAGGGGATTTCACCCCTCCACTTT; abundance: few; d_gene: NA; v_gene: TRBV7-2; j_gene: TRBJ1-6
CDR3aa: CASSQEGQSNEQYF; CDR3nt: TGTGCCAGCAGCCAAGAGGGACAGTCAAACGAGCAGTACTTC; abundance: once; d_gene: TRBD1; v_gene: TRBV4-2; j_gene: TRBJ2-7
CDR3aa: CASSFTEQGASRYGYTF; CDR3nt: TGTGCCAGCAGCTTTACGGAACAGGGGGCGTCGAGGTATGGCTACACCTTC; abundance: NA; d_gene: TRBD1; v_gene: TRBV7-9; j_gene: TRBJ1-2
CDR3aa: CASSLGRSTDTQYF; CDR3nt: TGTGCCAGCAGCTTAGGAAGGAGCACAGATACGCAGTATTTT; abundance: once; d_gene: NA; v_gene: TRBV11-3; j_gene: TRBJ2-3